This paragraph reports one TCR beta chain. This sample is drawn from a study of control samples from healthy donors and cancer patients. Repertoires were generated with immunoSEQ multiplex PCR, while TCRdb's copy carries only in-frame clones and drops some. The table includes approximately 190,000 clones, about nine tenths detected once. V lost 3 bases to trimming and J lost 5 bases, with 5 bases between them. The CDR3 is 11 amino acids. Germline V gene lookup returns CDR1 GTSNPN and CDR2 SVGIG (reference sequence). Material for sequencing was blood. This rearrangement joins TRBV30 to TRBJ2-1; no definite D call. The TCR comes from a young man in good health. Here the CDR3 reads CAWRANNEQFF. DNA of the CDR3: TGTGCCTGGAGGGCCAACAATGAGCAGTTCTTC.